This T cell receptor beta chain was sequenced during a study of tumor-infiltrating lymphocytes in primary liver carcinoma. This clonotype is labeled medium-sized. The antigen is not known. CDR1 is LGHNT, CDR2 FRNRAP, per germline. Trimming took off 1 base at V and 10 bases at J, with 10 bases between the two ends. This CDR3 comprises 12 residues. Without any cell sorting, about 18-31 mg of bulk tissue yielded co-extracted RNA and DNA. By surgical resection, the patients were treated for their primary liver carcinoma. Tumor samples each held over 80% viable tumor cells. Synthesis of TCR beta cDNA was carried out from about 500 ng total RNA with a constant-region primer. Slightly modified ARM-PCR served as the procedure for the TCR beta libraries. These libraries came from three rounds of nested multiplex PCR. For around 10 cycles apiece, the opening two PCR rounds ran with TRBV1-TRBV30 forward primers and a C-beta reverse primer. TCRdb itself ran the multiplex PCR reads through MiXCR, one entry per CDR3 protein. Of some 25,000 distinct CDR3 sequences listed, around 78% are singletons.

Study conclusions and caveats: There were only about 7-24% of top clones found in all five tumor regions. Overlap between tumor regions exceeded overlap of tumor with adjacent tissue or blood.

Sequencing was done on a sample of liver tumor tissue from sampling region 3. Regarding subset: tumor region T3, left-lateral pole. V and J are TRBV12-5 and TRBJ1-1; possibly TRBD1 for D (5 bases). The sequence came from a man in his forties or fifties with primary liver carcinoma and hepatitis B virus infection. CDR3 sequence (DNA): TGTGCTAGTGGTTTGGGTCAGGGCCGAGCTTTCTTT. Its protein product is CASGLGQGRAFF.